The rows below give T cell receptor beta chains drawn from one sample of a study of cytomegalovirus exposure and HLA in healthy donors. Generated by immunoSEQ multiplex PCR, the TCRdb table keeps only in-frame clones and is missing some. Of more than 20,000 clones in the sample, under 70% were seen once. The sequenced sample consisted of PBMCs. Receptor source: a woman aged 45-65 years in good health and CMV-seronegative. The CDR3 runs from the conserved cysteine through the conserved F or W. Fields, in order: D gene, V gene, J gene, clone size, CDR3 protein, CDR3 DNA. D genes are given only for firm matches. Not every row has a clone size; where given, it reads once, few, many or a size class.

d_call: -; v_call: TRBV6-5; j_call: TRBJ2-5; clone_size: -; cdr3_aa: CASSPRDWETQYF; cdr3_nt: TGTGCCAGCAGCCCGCGGGACTGGGAGACCCAGTACTTC
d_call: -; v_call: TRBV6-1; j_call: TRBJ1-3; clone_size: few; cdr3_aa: CASRPGHAGNTIYF; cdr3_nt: TGTGCCAGCAGGCCGGGACACGCTGGAAACACCATATATTTT
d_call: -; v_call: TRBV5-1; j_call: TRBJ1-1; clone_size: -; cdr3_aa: CASSQTVNTEAFF; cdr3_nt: TGCGCCAGCAGCCAGACAGTGAACACTGAAGCTTTCTTT
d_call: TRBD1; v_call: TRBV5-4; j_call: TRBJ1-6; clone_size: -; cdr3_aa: CASSLAGTGNAPLHF; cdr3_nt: TGTGCCAGCAGCTTGGCCGGGACAGGGAATGCGCCCCTCCACTTT
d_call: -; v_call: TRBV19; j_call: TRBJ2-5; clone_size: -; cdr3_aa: CASSDSVGQTQYF; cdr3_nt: TGTGCCAGTAGCGACAGCGTTGGACAGACCCAGTACTTC
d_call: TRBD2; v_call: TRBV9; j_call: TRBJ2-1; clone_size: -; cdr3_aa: CASSVTAGYSEQFF; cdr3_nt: TGTGCCAGCAGCGTAACAGCGGGGTACAGTGAGCAGTTCTTC
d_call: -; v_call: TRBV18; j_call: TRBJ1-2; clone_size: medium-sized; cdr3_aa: CASSPRGDDGYTF; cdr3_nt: TGTGCCAGCTCACCAAGGGGTGACGACGGCTACACCTTC
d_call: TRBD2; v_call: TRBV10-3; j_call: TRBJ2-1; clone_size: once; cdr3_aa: CAISGTKLEQFF; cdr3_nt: TGTGCCATCAGCGGGACTAAACTTGAGCAGTTCTTC
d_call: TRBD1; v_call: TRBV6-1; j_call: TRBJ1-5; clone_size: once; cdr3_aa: CASDTVQGARQPQHF; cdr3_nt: TGTGCCAGCGACACGGTACAGGGGGCACGACAGCCCCAGCATTTT
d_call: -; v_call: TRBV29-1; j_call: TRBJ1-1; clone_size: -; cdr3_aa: CSVRENTEAFF; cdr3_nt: TGCAGCGTCCGGGAGAACACTGAAGCTTTCTTT
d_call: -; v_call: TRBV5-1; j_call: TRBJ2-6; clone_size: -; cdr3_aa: CASNTVSGANVLTF; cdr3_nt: TGCGCCAGCAATACAGTTTCTGGGGCCAACGTCCTGACTTTC
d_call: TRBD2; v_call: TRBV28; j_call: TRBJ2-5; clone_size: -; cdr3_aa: CASMTSRMQETQYF; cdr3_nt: TGTGCCAGCATGACTAGCAGGATGCAAGAGACCCAGTACTTC
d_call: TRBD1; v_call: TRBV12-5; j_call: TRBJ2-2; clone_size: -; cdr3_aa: CASGLRAGGDGELFF; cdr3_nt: TGTGCTAGTGGTTTGCGGGCAGGGGGTGACGGGGAGCTGTTTTTT
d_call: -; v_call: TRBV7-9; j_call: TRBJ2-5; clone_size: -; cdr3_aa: CASSFGSLAVETQYF; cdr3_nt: TGTGCCAGCAGCTTCGGCAGCCTGGCGGTCGAGACCCAGTACTTC
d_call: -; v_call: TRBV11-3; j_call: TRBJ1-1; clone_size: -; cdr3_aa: CASSLVRNTEAFF; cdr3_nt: TGTGCCAGCAGCTTAGTCCGGAACACTGAAGCTTTCTTT
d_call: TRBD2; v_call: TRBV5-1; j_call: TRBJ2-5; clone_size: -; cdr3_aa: CASSLASGVGETQYF; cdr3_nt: TGCGCCAGCAGCTTGGCCAGCGGGGTTGGGGAGACCCAGTACTTC
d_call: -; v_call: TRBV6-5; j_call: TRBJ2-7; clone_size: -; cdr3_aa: CASSYSGRGTFWEQYF; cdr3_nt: TGTGCCAGCAGTTACTCGGGCCGGGGGACCTTTTGGGAGCAGTACTTC
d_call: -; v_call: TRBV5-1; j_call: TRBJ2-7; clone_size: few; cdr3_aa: CASSGGTPYEQYF; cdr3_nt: TGCGCCAGCAGCGGGGGGACCCCCTACGAGCAGTACTTC
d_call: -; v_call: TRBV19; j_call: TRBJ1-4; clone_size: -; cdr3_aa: CASIGETNEKLFF; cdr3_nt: TGTGCCAGTATAGGGGAAACTAATGAAAAACTGTTTTTT
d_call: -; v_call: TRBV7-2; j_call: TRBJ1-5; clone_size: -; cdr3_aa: CASSLTLDLGGNQPQHF; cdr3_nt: TGTGCCAGCAGCTTAACTTTGGATCTTGGAGGCAATCAGCCCCAGCATTTT
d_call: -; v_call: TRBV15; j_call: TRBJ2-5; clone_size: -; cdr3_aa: CATSRGGTQETQYF; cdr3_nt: TGTGCCACCAGCAGGGGCGGGACCCAAGAGACCCAGTACTTC
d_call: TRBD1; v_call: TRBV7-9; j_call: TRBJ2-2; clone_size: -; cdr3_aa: CASSLGSGTGTTGELFF; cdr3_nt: TGTGCCAGCAGCTTGGGATCCGGGACAGGGACGACCGGGGAGCTGTTTTTT
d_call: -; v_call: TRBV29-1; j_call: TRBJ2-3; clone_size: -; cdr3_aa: CSVYSTGSDTQYF; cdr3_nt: TGCAGCGTCTACTCAACAGGGTCAGATACGCAGTATTTT
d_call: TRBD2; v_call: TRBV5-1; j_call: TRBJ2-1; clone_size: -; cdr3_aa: CASRLSGTVNNEQFF; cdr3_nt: TGCGCCAGCAGACTTAGCGGGACCGTTAACAATGAGCAGTTCTTC
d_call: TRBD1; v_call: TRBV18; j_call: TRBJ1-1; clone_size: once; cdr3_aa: CASSPTTGGRTEAFF; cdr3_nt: TGTGCCAGCTCACCAACAACAGGGGGACGGACTGAAGCTTTCTTT
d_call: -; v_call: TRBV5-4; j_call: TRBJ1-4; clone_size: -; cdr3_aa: CASSLAGRDNEKLFF; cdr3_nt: TGTGCCAGCAGCTTGGCAGGACGGGATAATGAAAAACTGTTTTTT
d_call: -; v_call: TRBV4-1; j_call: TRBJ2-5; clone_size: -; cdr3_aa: CASSRTGKETQYF; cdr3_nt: TGCGCCAGCAGCCGTACAGGGAAGGAGACCCAGTACTTC
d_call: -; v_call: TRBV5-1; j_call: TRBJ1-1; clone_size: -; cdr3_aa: CASSVRQDTEAFF; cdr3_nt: TGCGCCAGCAGTGTTCGACAGGACACTGAAGCTTTCTTT
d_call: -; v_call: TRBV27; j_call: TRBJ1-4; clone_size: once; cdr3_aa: CASSDPGATNEKLFF; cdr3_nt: TGTGCCAGCAGCGACCCGGGAGCAACTAATGAAAAACTGTTTTTT
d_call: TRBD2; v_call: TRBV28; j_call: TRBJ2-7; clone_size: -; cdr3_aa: CASSLVAGGSYEQYF; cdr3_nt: TGTGCCAGCAGTTTAGTAGCGGGAGGTTCCTACGAGCAGTACTTC
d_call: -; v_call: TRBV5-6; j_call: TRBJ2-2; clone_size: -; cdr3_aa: CASSRLDLGAGELFF; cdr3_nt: TGTGCCAGCAGCCGACTAGACCTGGGGGCCGGGGAGCTGTTTTTT
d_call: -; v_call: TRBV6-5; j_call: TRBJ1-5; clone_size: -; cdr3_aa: CASSSDSYDQPQHF; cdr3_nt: TGTGCCAGCAGTTCCGACAGTTATGATCAGCCCCAGCATTTT
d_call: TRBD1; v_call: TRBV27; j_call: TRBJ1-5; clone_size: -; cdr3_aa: CASSPDRGQPQHF; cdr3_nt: TGTGCCAGCAGTCCGGACAGGGGTCAGCCCCAGCATTTT
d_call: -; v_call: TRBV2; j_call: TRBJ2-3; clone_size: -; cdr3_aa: CASRTPLLPSTDTQYF; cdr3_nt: TGTGCCAGCAGGACACCACTTCTGCCTAGCACAGATACGCAGTATTTT
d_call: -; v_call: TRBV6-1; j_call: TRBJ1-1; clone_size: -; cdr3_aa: CASTERGTNTEAFF; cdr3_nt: TGTGCCAGCACTGAAAGGGGGACCAACACTGAAGCTTTCTTT
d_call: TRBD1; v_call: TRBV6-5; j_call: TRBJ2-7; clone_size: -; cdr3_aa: CACKTGGYDEQYF; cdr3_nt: TGTGCCTGTAAGACAGGGGGTTATGACGAGCAGTACTTC
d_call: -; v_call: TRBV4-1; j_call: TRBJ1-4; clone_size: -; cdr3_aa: CASSPRQAPPATNEKLFF; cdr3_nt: TGCGCCAGCAGCCCCCGACAGGCTCCCCCGGCAACTAATGAAAAACTGTTTTTT
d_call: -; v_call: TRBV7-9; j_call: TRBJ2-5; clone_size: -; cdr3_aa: CASSPRTPEETQYF; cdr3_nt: TGTGCCAGCAGCCCCCGGACTCCCGAAGAGACCCAGTACTTC
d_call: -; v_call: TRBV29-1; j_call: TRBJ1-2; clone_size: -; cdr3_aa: CSVVRGYTF; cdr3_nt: TGCAGCGTTGTGCGGGGCTACACCTTC
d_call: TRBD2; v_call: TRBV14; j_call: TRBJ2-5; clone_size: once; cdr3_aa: CASSRTSGGWETQYF; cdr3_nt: TGTGCCAGCAGCCGTACTAGCGGGGGCTGGGAGACCCAGTACTTC
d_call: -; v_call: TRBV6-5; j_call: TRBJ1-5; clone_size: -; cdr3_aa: CASSRRQNQPQHF; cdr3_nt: TGTGCCAGCAGTCGACGACAAAATCAGCCCCAGCATTTT
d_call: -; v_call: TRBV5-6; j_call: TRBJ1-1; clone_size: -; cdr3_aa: CASSSEPIFGTEAFF; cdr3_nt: TGTGCCAGCAGCTCCGAACCGATTTTCGGCACTGAAGCTTTCTTT
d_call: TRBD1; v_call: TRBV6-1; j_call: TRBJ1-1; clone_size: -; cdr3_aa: CVSSHGQGRAFF; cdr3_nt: TGTGTCAGCAGTCACGGACAGGGAAGGGCTTTCTTT
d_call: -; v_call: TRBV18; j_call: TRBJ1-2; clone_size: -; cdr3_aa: CASSPPSGVELGYTF; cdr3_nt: TGTGCCAGCTCACCACCGTCAGGGGTCGAGCTCGGCTACACCTTC
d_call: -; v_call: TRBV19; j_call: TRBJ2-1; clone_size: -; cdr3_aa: CASSPTARNEQFF; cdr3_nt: TGTGCCAGTAGCCCAACTGCCCGTAATGAGCAGTTCTTC
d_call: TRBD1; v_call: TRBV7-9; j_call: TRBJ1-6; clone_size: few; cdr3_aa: CASSQGQPNSPLHF; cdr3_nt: TGTGCCAGCAGCCAGGGACAGCCAAATTCACCCCTCCACTTT
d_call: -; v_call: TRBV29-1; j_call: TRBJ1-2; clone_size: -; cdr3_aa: CSVAVGGNYGYTF; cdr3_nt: TGCAGCGTTGCCGTCGGGGGTAACTATGGCTACACCTTC
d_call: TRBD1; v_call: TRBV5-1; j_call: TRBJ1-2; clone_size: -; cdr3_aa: CASSSPTGGDYGYTF; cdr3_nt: TGCGCCAGCAGCTCGCCTACAGGGGGCGACTATGGCTACACCTTC
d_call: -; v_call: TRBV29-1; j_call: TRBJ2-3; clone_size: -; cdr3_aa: CSVDGGGGDTQYF; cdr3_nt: TGCAGCGTTGATGGGGGGGGCGGCGATACGCAGTATTTT
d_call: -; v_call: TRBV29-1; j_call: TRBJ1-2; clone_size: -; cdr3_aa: CSVGAGDGYTF; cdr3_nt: TGCAGCGTTGGGGCAGGGGATGGCTACACCTTC
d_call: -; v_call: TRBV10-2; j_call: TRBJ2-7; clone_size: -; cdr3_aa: CASSEAGLAYEQYF; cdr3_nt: TGCGCCAGCAGTGAGGCAGGGCTGGCCTACGAGCAGTACTTC
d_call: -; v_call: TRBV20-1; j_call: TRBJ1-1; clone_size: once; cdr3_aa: CSGASNTEAFF; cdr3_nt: TGCAGTGGGGCGTCGAACACTGAAGCTTTCTTT
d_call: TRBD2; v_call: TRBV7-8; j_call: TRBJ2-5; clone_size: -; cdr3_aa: CASSLGSGREEETQYF; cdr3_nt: TGTGCCAGCAGCTTAGGTAGCGGGAGAGAAGAAGAGACCCAGTACTTC
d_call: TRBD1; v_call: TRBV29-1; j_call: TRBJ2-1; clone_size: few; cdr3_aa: CSSCLQGINEQFF; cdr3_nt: TGCAGCAGTTGCCTACAGGGGATCAATGAGCAGTTCTTC
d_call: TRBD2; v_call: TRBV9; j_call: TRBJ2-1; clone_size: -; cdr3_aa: CASGGSPYNEQFF; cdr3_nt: TGTGCCAGCGGCGGGAGCCCCTACAATGAGCAGTTCTTC
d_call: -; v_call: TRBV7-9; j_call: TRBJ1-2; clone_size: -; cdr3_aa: CASTLNPGRDYGYTF; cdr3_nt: TGTGCCAGCACCCTTAACCCAGGGAGGGACTATGGCTACACCTTC
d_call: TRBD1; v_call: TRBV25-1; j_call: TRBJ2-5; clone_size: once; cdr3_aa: CASSEAGQGETQYF; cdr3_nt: TGTGCCAGCAGTGAGGCTGGACAGGGGGAGACCCAGTACTTC
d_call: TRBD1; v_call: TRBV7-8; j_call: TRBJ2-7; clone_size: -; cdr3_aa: CASSRTGVSYEQYF; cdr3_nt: TGTGCCAGCAGCCGCACAGGGGTATCCTACGAGCAGTACTTC